Each of the 12 T cell receptor beta chains below was sequenced from the same sample in a study of T cell changes during pregnancy in multiple sclerosis. The table came from immunoSEQ multiplex PCR; TCRdb's copy has only in-frame clones and leaves some out. Of some 60,000 clones listed, 93% are singletons. The source material was peripheral blood, sampled after pregnancy. The receptors stem from a female donor with multiple sclerosis, enrolled in a pregnancy study.

The gene calls are TRBV6-1 and TRBJ2-6; 7 positions match TRBD1. CDR1 is MNHNS and CDR2 is SASEGT in the germline V gene. The V segment lost 6 bases and the J segment 0 bases; nucleotides outside the gene matches: 2. This CDR3 is built from 15 residues. The CDR3 spells CASRDRRSGANVLTF. DNA of the CDR3: TGTGCCAGCAGGGACAGGCGCTCTGGGGCCAACGTCCTGACTTTC.

The chain has TRBV4-3 and TRBJ1-1; D is undetermined. V was clipped by 1 base and J by 7 bases, with 10 bases between them. Germline CDR1 LGHNA, CDR2 YSLEER. The CDR3 runs to 13 residues. CDR3 in amino acids: CASSQAEQDEAFF. The DNA for the CDR3 is TGCGCCAGCAGCCAAGCAGAACAAGATGAAGCTTTCTTT.

Worth noting for this clone: One end of the junction is discordant with germline, which a read error may explain. The gene calls are TRBV5-1 and TRBJ1-1; D ambiguous. Germline CDR1 SGHRS, CDR2 YFSETQ. This CDR3 is built from 13 residues. The CDR3 region has the DNA TGCGCCAGCAGCGAGGCATCGAACCCTGAAGCTTTCTTT. As protein: CASSEASNPEAFF.

The V call is TRBV9, the J call TRBJ2-5; 15 nucleotides match TRBD2. This CDR3 region has 16 residues. Trimming at V came to 4 bases and at J to 3 bases, leaving 4 bases not matched to a gene. CDR1 SGDLS and CDR2 YYNGEE come from the germline V gene. The DNA for the CDR3 is TGTGCCAGCAGCTTAGGACTAGCGGGAGGGAAAGAGACCCAGTACTTC. It translates to CASSLGLAGGKETQYF. Based on the CDR3 plus reference TRBV9 and TRBJ2-5, the full variable domain is DSGVTQTPKHLITATGQRVTLRCSPRSGDLSVYWYQQSLDQGLQFLIQYYNGEERAKGNILERFSAQQFPDLHSELNLSSLELGDSALYFCASSLGLAGGKETQYFGPGTRLLVL.

This chain connects TRBV11-2 to TRBJ1-1; 7 nucleotides line up with TRBD1. After removal of 3 bases from V and 1 base from J, the junction contained 5 bases not matched to a gene. CDR1 and CDR2 (germline): SGHAT, FQNNGV. The CDR3 length is 15 residues. The CDR3 nucleotides are TGTGCCAGCAGCTTGCGGACAGGCCCGAACACTGAAGCTTTCTTT. Amino acid sequence: CASSLRTGPNTEAFF.

This clone appeared a few times. The V and J genes are TRBV4-2 and TRBJ2-2; 9 bases align to TRBD2. Germline CDR1 LGHNA, CDR2 YNFKEQ. With V trimmed by 3 bases and J by 4 bases, 6 bases remained unmatched. The length of the CDR3 is 16 residues. The CDR3 DNA reads as TGTGCCAGCAGCCACCTGACTAGCGGAATCACCGGGGAGCTGTTTTTT. Translation gives CASSHLTSGITGELFF.

This chain links TRBV7-2 with TRBJ1-5; the match to TRBD1 covers 8 bases. CDR3 length: 15 amino acids. V shed 5 bases, J shed 6 bases, and the junction held 9 bases outside the gene matches. Germline V CDR1 and CDR2: SGHTA, FQGNSA. For the CDR3, the DNA is TGTGCCAGCAGCACGGACAGGGAGAGGCCTCAGCCCCAGCATTTT. Protein: CASSTDRERPQPQHF.

CDR3 bases: TGTGCCACCAAGACTAGCGGGAGCATCTGGGAGACCCAGTACTTC. Translated: CATKTSGSIWETQYF. The V call is TRBV28, the J call TRBJ2-5; 12 nucleotides align to TRBD2. V lost 10 bases to trimming and J lost 5 bases; unmatched junction nucleotides: 11. Germline V lookup: CDR1 MDHEN, CDR2 SYDVKM. This CDR3 comprises 15 residues.

The J gene is TRBJ2-7, the V gene TRBV2, with D maybe TRBD1 (6 bases). The CDR3 is 16 residues long. Germline CDR1 SNHLY, CDR2 FYNNEI. The V gene lost 10 bases and the J gene lost 4 bases, with 26 bases spanning the gap. The CDR3 is CATRPGLHMGAYEQYF. In nucleotides, the CDR3 is TGTGCCACCAGGCCCGGTCTCCACATGGGGGCTTACGAGCAGTACTTC.

This chain connects TRBV5-4 to TRBJ2-5, with 9 bases matching TRBD1. J was trimmed by 5 bases and V by 4 bases; bases with no gene match: 6. This CDR3 has 14 residues. Germline CDR1 is SGHNT and CDR2 is YYREEE (reference sequence). Written as DNA, the CDR3 is TGTGCCAGCAGCCTACAGGGGGCGGGGGAGACCCAGTACTTC. This sequence encodes CASSLQGAGETQYF.

This chain connects TRBV19 to TRBJ1-1; D remains ambiguous. The germline CDR1 and CDR2 sequences are LNHDA and SQIVND (reference sequence). V lost 9 bases and J 0 bases, leaving 8 bases between the germline ends. The CDR3 length is 12 residues. The CDR3 sequence is CASQTLNTEAFF. The CDR3 DNA reads as TGTGCCAGCCAAACACTGAACACTGAAGCTTTCTTT.

This clone was seen only once. V usage is TRBV5-1 and J usage is TRBJ2-1; perhaps TRBD1 as D (6 bases). Germline CDR1 is SGHRS and CDR2 is YFSETQ. V gave up 8 bases and J gave up 6 bases, with 18 bases separating them. This CDR3 is built from 14 residues. Here the CDR3 DNA reads TGCGCCAGTTTCGCGACCCTAGGGGGCAATGAGCAGTTCTTC. Translating it yields CASFATLGGNEQFF.